Listed here are 22 T cell receptor beta chains from one sample, sequenced in a study of vaccination effects on CD4 cells after COVID-19. The antigens of these receptors remain unknown. Using immunoSEQ multiplex PCR, the repertoire was profiled, and TCRdb retains in-frame clones only, with some absent. The data show roughly 14,000 clones, with approximately 82% seen just once and roughly 26% held by the top ten. Antigen-specific CD4+ T cell clonotypes were called by their expansion after viral peptide-pool culture in ViraFEST. Following an approximately eleven-day culture, CD4+ T cells were purified. The source material was CD4+ T cells from PBMCs cultured with HCoV-229E spike peptides, sampled before COVID-19 vaccination. These receptor sequences come from a human donor who received a COVID-19 vaccine.

The chain couples TRBV6-5 to TRBJ1-6; unclear D gene. Germline CDR1 MNHEY, CDR2 SVGAGI. There are 13 residues in the CDR3. V lost 6 bases, J lost 8 bases, and 11 bases lay in between. CDR3 amino acids: CASSRSEYSPLHF. The CDR3 coding sequence is TGTGCCAGCAGCAGGAGCGAGTATTCACCCCTCCACTTT.

The chain uses TRBV5-1 and TRBJ1-4, with D possibly TRBD1 on 5 matching bases. Trimming stripped 0 bases from V and 2 bases from J, with 5 bases between. Germline V CDR1 and CDR2: SGHRS, YFSETQ. The CDR3 has 14 residues. The CDR3 sequence is CASSLAGTNEKLFF. As DNA, the CDR3 is TGCGCCAGCAGCTTGGCAGGGACTAATGAAAAACTGTTTTTT.

The chain has TRBV6-5 and TRBJ2-1, with 9 bases fitting TRBD1. The germline V gene encodes CDR1 MNHEY and CDR2 SVGAGI. The CDR3 spans 12 residues. V shed 11 bases and J 8 bases; nucleotides not matched to a gene: 7. CDR3 region: CAGDRGGDEQFF. The CDR3 DNA reads as TGTGCCGGCGACAGGGGGGGCGATGAGCAGTTCTTC.

This clone was seen a single time. The CDR3 sequence: CASSVALAVNTEAFF. DNA for the CDR3: TGTGCCAGCAGCGTAGCTTTGGCCGTGAACACTGAAGCTTTCTTT. The chain couples TRBV9 to TRBJ1-1; D call uncertain. Trimming removed 0 bases at V and 0 bases at J, with 9 bases between. The CDR3 consists of 15 residues. CDR1 and CDR2 (germline): SGDLS, YYNGEE.

The rearrangement uses TRBV6-6 and TRBJ1-1; D ambiguous. This CDR3 region has 12 residues. V gave up 10 bases and J gave up 7 bases, with 16 bases separating them. Germline CDR1 is MNHNY and CDR2 is SVGAGI (reference sequence). CDR3 sequence (DNA): TGTGCCATTAGGCCCGGGGAGGGTGAAGCTTTCTTT. This translates into CAIRPGEGEAFF.

The rearrangement uses TRBV7-9 and TRBJ1-1; D possibly corresponds to TRBD1 (5 bases). Germline-derived CDR1 and CDR2 are SEHNR and FQNEAQ (reference sequence). CDR3 size: 14 residues. The ends were cut back, 5 bases at V and 0 bases at J, with 10 bases in the middle. CDR3: CASSLGGVNTEAFF. DNA of the CDR3: TGTGCCAGCAGCCTGGGGGGTGTGAACACTGAAGCTTTCTTT.

The chain uses TRBV5-1 and TRBJ2-3; perhaps TRBD1 as D (6 bases). V lost 1 base, J lost 4 bases, and 10 bases lay in between. This CDR3 contains 14 residues. Germline assignment: CDR1 SGHRS and CDR2 YFSETQ. The CDR3 sequence: CASSLSGAADTQYF. For the CDR3, the DNA is TGCGCCAGCAGCTTGTCAGGGGCCGCAGATACGCAGTATTTT.

V and J are TRBV6-2 or TRBV6-3 and TRBJ2-3; D gene uncertain. Trimming pared 1 base from V and 0 bases from J, leaving 8 bases between. CDR3 size: 15 residues. The germline V gene encodes CDR1 MNHEY and CDR2 SVGEGT. This CDR3 is CASSYYGYSTDTQYF. CDR3 bases: TGTGCCAGCAGTTACTACGGCTATAGCACAGATACGCAGTATTTT.

The J gene is TRBJ2-1, the V gene TRBV5-6; maybe TRBD2 (6 bases). The germline V and J ends were trimmed by 0 bases and 6 bases, with 19 bases remaining between them. This CDR3 is 17 amino acids long. Germline V gene data show CDR1 as SGHDT and CDR2 as YYEEEE. CDR3 nucleotide sequence: TGTGCCAGCAGCTTGGCCGGCAGGGCGGGACGGGGCAATGAGCAGTTCTTC. It specifies CASSLAGRAGRGNEQFF.

The chain uses TRBV19 and TRBJ2-3; D ambiguous. The germline V gene has CDR1 LNHDA and CDR2 SQIVND (reference sequence). The CDR3 runs to 16 residues. With 1 base removed from V and 6 bases from J, the gap between germline ends came to 17 bases. The CDR3 is CASSIGVSPQTDTQYF. DNA for the CDR3: TGTGCCAGTAGTATAGGCGTTTCACCACAAACCGATACGCAGTATTTT. The full variable domain, rest sourced from reference TRBV19 and TRBJ2-3, is DGGITQSPKYLFRKEGQNVTLSCEQNLNHDAMYWYRQDPGQGLRLIYYSQIVNDFQKGDIAEGYSVSREKKESFPLTVTSAQKNPTAFYLCASSIGVSPQTDTQYFGPGTRLTVL.

The chain links TRBV27 to TRBJ1-2, with D possibly being TRBD1 (5 bases). Between the trimmed V and J ends, which lost 3 bases and 6 bases, there was a span of 11 bases. Germline CDR1 is MNHEY and CDR2 is SMNVEV (reference sequence). This CDR3 has 13 residues. Here the CDR3 DNA reads TGTGCCAGCAGTTTTTCAGGGAAGGATGGCTACACCTTC. Its translation is CASSFSGKDGYTF.

This clone was recorded a few times. The CDR3 sequence: CASDTDNTGELFF. CDR3 bases: TGTGCCAGCGATACAGATAACACCGGGGAGCTGTTTTTT. The rearrangement links TRBV12-3 or TRBV12-4 to TRBJ2-2; the D is unclear. Trimming took off 8 bases at V and 2 bases at J, with 9 bases between the two ends. The CDR3 is made up of 13 amino acids.

The chain couples TRBV7-9 to TRBJ2-7, with D tentatively TRBD2 (6 bases). Germline V gene data show CDR1 as SEHNR and CDR2 as FQNEAQ (reference sequence). The V end was cut by 5 bases, the J end by 6 bases, with 17 bases between. The CDR3 extends over 14 amino acids. Written as DNA, the CDR3 is TGTGCCAGCAGCATAACAGGACTGGGGGGCGAGCAGTACTTC. Protein sequence: CASSITGLGGEQYF.

This clone has more than one count but fewer than ten. V and J are TRBV5-4 and TRBJ1-2; 8 bases line up with TRBD1. J gave up 4 bases and V 0 bases, and 5 bases lay outside the gene matches. CDR3 length: 15 residues. CDR1 and CDR2 (germline): SGHNT, YYREEE (reference sequence). CDR3 coding DNA: TGTGCCAGCAGCTTGGCCGGGACAGGCCTCTATGGCTACACCTTC. It is translated as CASSLAGTGLYGYTF.

CDR3 DNA: TGTGCTAGTGGTTTGGTGGGGCTCTCTGGAAACACCATATATTTT. Protein product: CASGLVGLSGNTIYF. V usage is TRBV12-5 and J usage is TRBJ1-3, with D maybe TRBD1 (5 bases). V shed 0 bases and J shed 0 bases, with 6 bases lying between them. CDR3 length: 15 residues. Germline values: CDR1 LGHNT, CDR2 FRNRAP.

This rearrangement joins TRBV5-4 to TRBJ1-6, with D possibly TRBD1 on 5 matching bases. The germline V gene has CDR1 SGHNT and CDR2 YYREEE (reference sequence). Deletions cut 4 bases from V and 5 bases from J, with 13 bases between. The CDR3 loop spans 15 amino acids. CDR3 nucleotide sequence: TGTGCCAGCAGCGTCCCCGGGACCCATAATTCACCCCTCCACTTT. As protein: CASSVPGTHNSPLHF. Together with reference TRBV5-4 and TRBJ1-6, the CDR3 gives the full variable domain: ETGVTQSPTHLIKTRGQQVTLRCSSQSGHNTVSWYQQALGQGPQFIFQYYREEENGRGNFPPRFSGLQFPNYSSELNVNALELDDSALYLCASSVPGTHNSPLHFGNGTRLTVT.

This clone appeared once. The genes are TRBV11-2 and TRBJ1-6, with 8 bases matching TRBD1. Germline loops: CDR1 SGHAT, CDR2 FQNNGV. This CDR3 comprises 16 residues. With V trimmed by 5 bases and J by 1 base, 4 bases remained unmatched. The CDR3 here is CASSPTGGSYNSPLHF. CDR3 in DNA: TGTGCCAGCAGCCCCACAGGGGGGTCCTATAATTCACCCCTCCACTTT. The full variable domain, with the rest looked up from reference TRBV11-2 and TRBJ1-6, is EAGVAQSPRYKIIEKRQSVAFWCNPISGHATLYWYQQILGQGPKLLIQFQNNGVVDDSQLPKDRFSAERLKGVDSTLKIQPAKLEDSAVYLCASSPTGGSYNSPLHFGNGTRLTVT.

The DNA for the CDR3 is TGTGCCAGCAGCTTTAGCGGGGGGGGGTACAATGAGCAGTTCTTC. Protein product: CASSFSGGGYNEQFF. The chain has TRBV7-3 and TRBJ2-1; 11 nucleotides line up with TRBD2. Germline V CDR1 and CDR2: SGHTA, FQGTGA. Trimming at V came to 3 bases and at J to 4 bases, leaving 2 bases not matched to a gene. The CDR3 has 15 residues.

The chain has TRBV9 and TRBJ2-3, with TRBD2 identical over 9 bases. The germline V gene encodes CDR1 SGDLS and CDR2 YYNGEE. The CDR3 totals 15 residues. J gave up 3 bases and V 0 bases, and 2 bases lay outside the gene matches. The DNA for the CDR3 is TGTGCCAGCAGCGTAGGCGGGAGGGCGACAGATACGCAGTATTTT. Translating gives CASSVGGRATDTQYF.

The gene calls are TRBV7-6 and TRBJ1-1; possibly TRBD1 for D (5 bases). V lost 4 bases to trimming and J lost 1 base, with 13 bases between them. This CDR3 spans 15 amino acids. In germline, CDR1 is SGHVS, CDR2 FNYEAQ. In DNA, the CDR3 is TGTGCCAGCAGCTCTCCCAGGGCTGGGAACACTGAAGCTTTCTTT. This sequence encodes CASSSPRAGNTEAFF.

CDR3 sequence: CASSQGNSYEQYF. CDR3 coding DNA: TGTGCCAGCAGCCAGGGGAACTCCTACGAGCAGTACTTC. The rearrangement links TRBV14 to TRBJ2-7; no reliable D call. V gave up 3 bases and J gave up 0 bases, with 6 bases separating them. CDR1 is SGHDN and CDR2 is FVKESK in the germline V gene. This CDR3 contains 13 residues.

Written as DNA, the CDR3 is TGTGCCAGCAGGGACATGAGGGGGAGCTCCTACAATGAGCAGTTCTTC. The encoded protein is CASRDMRGSSYNEQFF. The V and J genes are TRBV14 and TRBJ2-1, with D perhaps matching TRBD1 (6 bases). Trimming took off 6 bases at V and 0 bases at J, with 15 bases between the two ends. Germline values: CDR1 SGHDN, CDR2 FVKESK. This CDR3 has 16 amino acids.